This paragraph reports one T cell receptor beta chain. The sample belongs to a study of blood T cell repertoires in COVID-19. Study context: Some COVID-19 samples were acute and others convalescent; all came from the United States, Italy and Spain. In each case, the material was cDNA or gDNA derived from T cells, B-cell-depleted T cells, or PBMCs.

V was clipped by 5 bases and J by 1 base, with 9 bases between them. This CDR3 region has 14 residues. Germline V gives CDR1 SGHDT, CDR2 YYEEEE. Only in-frame clones appear in the TCRdb table, and some are missing; sequencing was by immunoSEQ multiplex PCR. The sample comprises roughly 160,000 clones, 83% of which are singletons, and about 2% rests with the top ten. Sequenced material: peripheral blood. The chain employs TRBV5-6 and TRBJ2-2, with a tentative D call TRBD2 (5 bases). The TCR comes from a woman aged 80 or over with acute or convalescent COVID-19. The CDR3: CASRTGWNTGELFF. The CDR3 nucleotides are TGTGCCAGCAGAACGGGGTGGAACACCGGGGAGCTGTTTTTT.